This TCR beta chain was profiled in a study of T cell responses to AZD1222 COVID-19 vaccine. This clone was seen only once. Its antigen remains unidentified. The repertoire was sequenced with immunoSEQ multiplex PCR; TCRdb's copy has only in-frame clones and lacks some. The sample gives tens of thousands of clones, around 87% of which show up once; 24% is in the top ten. General study points: Clonal diversity was possibly underestimated, and white British individuals and females predominated among donors. None of the repertoires were sampled until the peak T cell response had passed. Seropositive status at baseline applied to only 6 or 7 AZD1222 recipients.

Specimen: peripheral blood, collected on day 0 of AZD1222 vaccination. The receptor's source is an adult in good health.

The CDR3 spells CASSIIRLDTQYF. The CDR3 nucleotides are TGTGCCAGCAGTATAATAAGACTCGATACGCAGTATTTT. The chain uses TRBV2 and TRBJ2-3; D is unclear. This CDR3 region has 13 residues. Per germline, CDR1 SNHLY and CDR2 FYNNEI. V was trimmed by 5 bases and J by 6 bases, leaving 12 bases between them.